This T cell receptor (beta chain) comes out of a study of blood T cells in healthy people across ages. Study observations and caveats: Diversity figures derived from one million T cells were judged to underestimate the true value. Donors of long life had a larger count of naive CD4+ cells and greater diversity than aged donors.

To note about this clonotype: No antigen is known for it. One end of the junction does not line up with germline, which may come from a read error.

Combining a sample-barcoded 5' primer with a J-beta primer mix, a second PCR ran for roughly 6 to 12 cycles. Unique molecular identifiers of 12 random nucleotides labeled each cDNA. From the 5' RACE reads, TCRdb called clonotypes with MiXCR, one entry per CDR3 protein. The data contain approximately 940,000 distinct CDR3 sequences, 45% to 50% of them singletons. CDR1 is DFQATT, CDR2 SNEGSKA, per germline (reference sequence). The CDR3 loop spans 12 amino acids. The sequence derives from a man aged 25 to 40 in good health. Input material: blood. The chain uses TRBV20-1 and TRBJ2-7; no firm D call. The CDR3 DNA follows: TGCGGTGCTAGAGATTATCGGAACGAGCAGTACTTC. The encoded protein is CGARDYRNEQYF.